This TCR beta chain is drawn from a study of T cell repertoires in ileal Crohn's disease. Across the whole study: Every patient was operated on for stricturing (about 60%) or penetrating (approximately 39%) complications.

The time point: neoterminal ileum biopsy at postoperative endoscopy, about 6 months after surgery. Some clones are missing from TCRdb's copy, which holds only in-frame ones; the method was immunoSEQ multiplex PCR. The sample contains around 9,900 clones, 79% of which appear only once. CDR1 and CDR2 (germline): LNHDA, SQIVND (reference sequence). The V end was cut by 1 base, the J end by 2 bases, with 5 bases between. This CDR3 is built from 13 residues. This chain uses TRBV19 with TRBJ1-1, with unresolved D. Material: ileal tissue. The TCR originated in an adult with Crohn's disease. This CDR3 is CASSIGPNTEAFF. In DNA form, the CDR3 reads TGTGCCAGTAGTATAGGGCCCAACACTGAAGCTTTCTTT.